This T cell receptor beta chain emerged from a study of blood T cell repertoires in COVID-19. The assay was immunoSEQ multiplex PCR, and TCRdb's table has in-frame clones only and misses some. The sample holds 210,000 or so clones; approximately 85% are singletons and the top ten take approximately 8%. CDR3 length: 15 amino acids. With 6 bases removed from V and 6 bases from J, the gap between germline ends came to 15 bases. Germline assignment: CDR1 MNHEY and CDR2 SVGAGI. Sequencing used peripheral blood. The TCR originated in a woman in her forties or fifties with active or convalescent COVID-19. The chain recombines TRBV6-5 with TRBJ1-6; D is possibly TRBD1 (6 bases). The CDR3 loop reads CASRAGRGVNSPLHF. The CDR3 region has the DNA TGTGCCAGCAGAGCTGGCAGGGGAGTTAATTCACCCCTCCACTTT.